The 25 T cell receptor beta chains below come from one sample, sequenced in a study of prognosis after radiotherapy for stage I lung cancer. Genomic DNA provided the template from which TCR beta CDR3 was amplified by two-round multiplex PCR. Each TRBV and TRBJ gene had its own primer in the first PCR round. TCRdb re-derived calls from the multiplex PCR reads in MiXCR, one entry per CDR3 protein. This sample has around 26,000 distinct CDR3 sequences, with about 40% found just once. This material consisted of PBMCs, taken before or after stereotactic body radiation therapy (not recorded which). The receptors here all came from a donor aged 50 or older with non-small cell lung cancer.

This clonotype is medium-sized within its sample. The chain links TRBV7-9 to TRBJ2-1; possible D gene TRBD1, 5 bases. Germline V gene sequence: CDR1 SEHNR, CDR2 FQNEAQ (reference sequence). V lost 5 bases and J 0 bases, leaving 14 bases between the germline ends. The CDR3 has 16 residues. The CDR3 sequence: CASSRLGQSSYNEQFF. Written as DNA, the CDR3 is TGTGCCAGCAGCCGCCTGGGGCAGAGCTCCTACAATGAGCAGTTCTTC.

As to this clonotype: A far larger clone is just one base off, so this is likely a read error. The V and J genes are TRBV6-1 and TRBJ2-7; no reliable D call. Germline lookup yields CDR1 MNHNS and CDR2 SASEGT. This CDR3 has 11 residues. V lost 7 bases to trimming and J lost 4 bases, with 8 bases between them. This CDR3 is CASIYEYEQYF. In nucleotides, the CDR3 is TGTGCCAGCATTTACGAGTACGAGCAGTACTTC.

This clonotype occurred many times. The chain has TRBV6-1 and TRBJ2-3; TRBD2 aligns across 9 bases. The V gene's germline CDR1 is MNHNS and CDR2 SASEGT. V gave up 5 bases and J gave up 3 bases; unmatched junction bases: 6. The CDR3 consists of 15 residues. Here the CDR3 reads CASSKSGRRTDTQYF. In nucleotides, the CDR3 is TGTGCCAGCAGTAAGAGCGGGAGGAGGACAGATACGCAGTATTTT.

Remarks on this clonotype: This clone may be a read error of a much larger clone one base away. The gene calls are TRBV7-3 and TRBJ1-2; D is uncertain. Germline CDR1 is SGHTA and CDR2 is FQGTGA. This CDR3 comprises 13 residues. CDR3 nucleotides: TGTGTCAGCAGCCCCACGGGAGACCATGGCTACACCTTC. Translating it yields CVSSPTGDHGYTF.

This clonotype has a count of ten or more. The genes are TRBV9 and TRBJ2-3; D is unresolved. Trimming took 3 bases from V and 6 from J, leaving 14 bases between them. The V gene's germline CDR1 is SGDLS and CDR2 YYNGEE. The CDR3 runs to 14 residues. The CDR3 protein is CASSARPDGDTQYF. CDR3 coding DNA: TGTGCCAGCAGCGCCCGTCCCGATGGGGATACGCAGTATTTT.

This clonotype was detected ten times or more. V is TRBV5-6 and J is TRBJ2-7; no definite D call. This CDR3 has 14 amino acids. V was shortened by 1 base and J by 2 bases, with 10 bases between the two germline ends. In germline, CDR1 is SGHDT, CDR2 YYEEEE. The CDR3 region is CASSLPQGTYEQYF. CDR3 nucleotides: TGTGCCAGCAGCTTGCCACAAGGTACCTACGAGCAGTACTTC.

This clonotype was observed at least ten times. The chain links TRBV18 to TRBJ1-5; the D is unclear. In germline, CDR1 is KGHSH, CDR2 LQKENI. The V and J ends lost 3 bases and 3 bases respectively, with 6 bases between them. This CDR3 contains 13 residues. CDR3 region: CASSPDLNQPQHF. CDR3 bases: TGTGCCAGCTCACCGGACCTCAATCAGCCCCAGCATTTT.

This clonotype was seen ten or more times. The chain recombines TRBV5-1 with TRBJ2-7; TRBD2 matches 9 bases. Unmatched junction bases numbered 5, after V lost 0 bases and J lost 7 bases. The CDR3 is 14 amino acids. Germline values: CDR1 SGHRS, CDR2 YFSETQ. For the CDR3, the DNA is TGCGCCAGCAGCTTGGGGCGGGAGGGGTATGAGCAGTACTTC. Protein product: CASSLGREGYEQYF.

This clonotype was recorded at least ten times. The V and J genes are TRBV7-2 and TRBJ2-7, with D maybe TRBD1 (6 bases). Germline CDR1 reads SGHTA; CDR2 reads FQGNSA. This CDR3 spans 16 amino acids. V lost 1 base to trimming and J lost 1 base, with 14 bases between them. This CDR3 reads CASSLVPGHRSYEQYF. In nucleotides, the CDR3 is TGTGCCAGCAGCTTAGTGCCGGGACATAGGTCCTACGAGCAGTACTTC.

A few counts support this clonotype. This likely came from a read error, as a far larger clone is one base away. The rearrangement joins TRBV6-2 or TRBV6-3 to TRBJ2-1; D possibly matches TRBD1 or TRBD2 (5 bases each). Germline CDR1 reads MNHEY; CDR2 reads SVGEGT. V was pared by 11 bases and J by 6 bases, with 11 bases between. The CDR3 totals 11 residues. CDR3 sequence (DNA): TGTGCCTGTGGGGGAAGCAATGAGCAGTTCTTC. This encodes CACGGSNEQFF.

The chain has TRBV6-1 and TRBJ1-2, with D perhaps matching TRBD1 (6 bases). Germline CDR1 reads MNHNS; CDR2 reads SASEGT. The CDR3 sequence is 16 residues long. V lost 7 bases to trimming and J lost 4 bases, with 22 bases between them. CDR3 region: CASNPVTGRGGYGYTF. As DNA, the CDR3 is TGTGCCAGCAATCCCGTCACAGGGAGAGGGGGCTATGGCTACACCTTC.

This clonotype appeared many times. The V gene is TRBV2, the J gene TRBJ2-1, with 9 bases that match TRBD2. The CDR3 covers 15 residues. Germline V gene lookup returns CDR1 SNHLY and CDR2 FYNNEI. V lost 6 bases to trimming and J lost 4 bases; unmatched junction nucleotides: 7. The CDR3 loop reads CASSPIAGAYNEQFF. As DNA, the CDR3 is TGTGCCAGCAGCCCTATAGCGGGAGCTTACAATGAGCAGTTCTTC.

By frequency in the sample, this clonotype is medium-sized (0.01 to 0.1%). This rearrangement joins TRBV2 to TRBJ2-7; 9 bases fit TRBD2. With 6 bases clipped from V and 4 bases from J, the junction kept 10 bases outside the gene matches. The CDR3 is made up of 15 amino acids. Germline V gene data show CDR1 as SNHLY and CDR2 as FYNNEI. For the CDR3, the DNA is TGTGCCAGCAGCCCCAGGGCGGGAGGGCTGTACGAGCAGTACTTC. Translated, it gives CASSPRAGGLYEQYF.

The chain couples TRBV27 to TRBJ2-7; no clear D gene. CDR1 MNHEY and CDR2 SMNVEV come from the germline V gene (reference sequence). The V gene lost 4 bases and the J gene lost 0 bases, with 7 bases spanning the gap. The CDR3 runs 13 residues. The CDR3 region is CASSSYSSYEQYF. CDR3 bases: TGTGCCAGCAGTTCCTACAGCTCCTACGAGCAGTACTTC.

This clonotype was detected only a few times. This may be a read error, as it is one base from a much larger clone. The chain joins TRBV5-4 to TRBJ1-2, with D possibly matching TRBD1 (6 bases). Looked up from germline, CDR1 is SGHNT and CDR2 is YYREEE (reference sequence). This CDR3 spans 14 amino acids. Deletions cut 3 bases from V and 9 bases from J, with 18 bases between. CDR3 sequence: CASSWGGARYCYTF. CDR3 DNA: TGTGCCAGCAGCTGGGGGGGGGCGCGGTATTGCTACACCTTC.

This clonotype was recorded at least ten times. Here the CDR3 DNA reads TGTGCCTGGAGTGGGAGGGGATCTGGAAACACCATATATTTT. Translation gives CAWSGRGSGNTIYF. This chain joins TRBV30 and TRBJ1-3, with a tentative D call TRBD1 (5 bases). The germline gives CDR1 GTSNPN, CDR2 SVGIG (reference sequence). CDR3 length: 14 amino acids. Trimming cost V 1 base and J 1 base, with 8 bases left between them.

The count of this clonotype is one. The chain employs TRBV7-9 and TRBJ2-7; TRBD2 agrees at 7 bases. There are 24 residues in the CDR3. The germline CDR1 and CDR2 sequences are SEHNR and FQNEAQ (reference sequence). The V and J ends lost 1 base and 3 bases, in that order; junction bases with no gene match: 33. CDR3 bases: TGTGCCAGCAGCTTAGGAGGCGTTTGGACACCCCTTGCTGGTCGGGAGGTCGGCATCTACGAGCAGTACTTC. Its protein product is CASSLGGVWTPLAGREVGIYEQYF.

This clonotype was recorded at least ten times. The rearrangement joins TRBV2 to TRBJ2-3; D unresolved. Germline V CDR1 and CDR2: SNHLY, FYNNEI. The CDR3 loop spans 13 amino acids. V lost 4 bases and J lost 2, with 7 bases in between. The CDR3 sequence: CASSGENTDTQYF. The CDR3 bases are TGTGCCAGCAGTGGAGAAAACACAGATACGCAGTATTTT.

This clonotype appeared a single time. Sequence at one end of the junction differs from germline and may be a read error. The chain links TRBV7-9 to TRBJ2-3, with D perhaps matching TRBD1 (7 bases). Germline CDR1 and CDR2: SEHNR and FQNEAQ (reference sequence). CDR3 length: 15 amino acids. The CDR3 spells CDSIYSGGNTDTKYF. CDR3 DNA sequence: TGTGACAGCATCTACTCAGGGGGGAACACAGATACGAAGTATTTT.

Ten or more counts support this clonotype. This chain links TRBV7-9 with TRBJ2-1, with D perhaps TRBD1 (5 bases). This CDR3 contains 16 residues. Germline lookup yields CDR1 SEHNR and CDR2 FQNEAQ (reference sequence). Between the trimmed V and J ends, which lost 0 bases and 4 bases, there was a span of 13 bases. CDR3 bases: TGTGCCAGCAGCTTAGCGTCGAAATCAGGGTACAATGAGCAGTTCTTC. It specifies CASSLASKSGYNEQFF.

Only one count was recorded for this clonotype. The junction differs from germline at one of its ends, possibly a read error. This chain connects TRBV6-1 to TRBJ2-7; tentative D call: TRBD2 (6 bases). The CDR3 consists of 14 residues. Germline CDR1 reads MNHNS; CDR2 reads SASEGT. CDR3 sequence (DNA): TGTTCCAGCAGGTGGACTATCGGGATACATGAGCAGTACTTC. It translates to CSSRWTIGIHEQYF.

Comments on this clonotype: A far larger clone is one base from this, pointing to a likely read error. The chain has TRBV6-4 and TRBJ1-2, with 8 bases fitting TRBD1. Trimming cost V 7 bases and J 6 bases; bases outside gene matches: 13. Looked up from germline, CDR1 is MRHNA and CDR2 is SNTAGT. The CDR3 is made up of 15 amino acids. CDR3 amino acids: CASIRGQGADNGYTF. CDR3 DNA sequence: TGTGCCAGCATTCGGGGGCAGGGGGCGGATAATGGCTACACCTTC.

This clonotype is medium-sized. The rearrangement links TRBV6-1 to TRBJ1-2, with TRBD1 identical over 8 bases. CDR1 and CDR2 (germline): MNHNS, SASEGT. Germline trimming cut 7 bases from V and 3 bases from J; bases unmatched to any gene: 10. The CDR3 has 15 amino acids. The CDR3 reads CASKRAGGRDYGYTF. DNA for the CDR3: TGTGCCAGCAAGCGTGCAGGGGGCCGGGACTATGGCTACACCTTC.

This clonotype was seen many times. This chain joins TRBV19 and TRBJ2-5, with TRBD1 matching over 7 bases. CDR1 is LNHDA and CDR2 is SQIVND in the germline V gene (reference sequence). Losses at the gene ends were 1 base for V and 4 bases for J; bases not matched to a gene: 6. The CDR3 is made up of 15 amino acids. CDR3 in amino acids: CASSIGTGPRETQYF. The CDR3 nucleotides are TGTGCCAGTAGTATAGGGACAGGCCCCCGAGAGACCCAGTACTTC.

About this clonotype itself: This may be a read error, as it is one base from a much larger clone. The gene calls are TRBV12-3 or TRBV12-4 and TRBJ2-4; D unclear. There are 13 residues in the CDR3. The CDR3 DNA is TGTGCCGGCAGTTTAGCCGACACCTCCGAACGGTACTTC. Its protein is CAGSLADTSERYF.